The source of this T cell receptor beta chain is a study of PD-1 blockade in classical Hodgkin lymphoma. Each patient's relapse followed autologous stem cell transplantation, and brentuximab vedotin exposure varied. The CD4+ T cells used were purified from thawed PBMCs through magnetic negative selection. In regard to this clone: Antigen specificity is unknown.

The study, taken as a whole, reports: Prior to therapy, complete responders displayed diversity much like that of newly diagnosed patients.

Using immunoSEQ multiplex PCR, the repertoire was profiled, and TCRdb retains in-frame clones only, with some absent. Of about 23,000 clones listed, roughly 84% are singletons. CDR3 length equals 15 residues. The V gene's germline CDR1 is MNHNS and CDR2 SASEGT. V lost 4 bases to trimming and J lost 7 bases, with 19 bases between them. The chain has TRBV6-1 and TRBJ2-5; D is tentatively TRBD1 or TRBD2 (5 bases each). This material consisted of CD4+ T cells from blood, taken at baseline. The sequence derives from a human donor with classical Hodgkin lymphoma. CDR3 protein: CASSAWISWDGTQYF. For the CDR3, the DNA is TGTGCCAGCAGTGCTTGGATCAGCTGGGACGGGACCCAGTACTTC.